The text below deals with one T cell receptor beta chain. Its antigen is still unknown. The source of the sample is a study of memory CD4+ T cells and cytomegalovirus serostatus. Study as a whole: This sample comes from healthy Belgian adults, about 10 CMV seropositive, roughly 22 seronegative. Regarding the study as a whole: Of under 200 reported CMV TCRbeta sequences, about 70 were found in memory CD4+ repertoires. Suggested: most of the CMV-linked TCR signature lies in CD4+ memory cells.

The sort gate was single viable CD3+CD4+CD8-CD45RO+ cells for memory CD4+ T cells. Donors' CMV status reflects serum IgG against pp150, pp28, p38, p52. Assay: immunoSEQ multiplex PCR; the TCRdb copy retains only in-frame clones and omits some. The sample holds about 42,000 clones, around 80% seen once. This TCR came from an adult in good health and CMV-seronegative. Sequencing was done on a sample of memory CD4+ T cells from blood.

As DNA, the CDR3 is TGTGCCAGCAGCCTTCGGGACAGGGGTGTCTATGGCTACACCTTC. It is translated as CASSLRDRGVYGYTF. This chain uses TRBV7-9 with TRBJ1-2; 10 nucleotides agree with TRBD1. Germline-derived CDR1 and CDR2 are SEHNR and FQNEAQ (reference sequence). This CDR3 region has 15 residues. The V segment lost 5 bases and the J segment 4 bases; nucleotides outside the gene matches: 7.